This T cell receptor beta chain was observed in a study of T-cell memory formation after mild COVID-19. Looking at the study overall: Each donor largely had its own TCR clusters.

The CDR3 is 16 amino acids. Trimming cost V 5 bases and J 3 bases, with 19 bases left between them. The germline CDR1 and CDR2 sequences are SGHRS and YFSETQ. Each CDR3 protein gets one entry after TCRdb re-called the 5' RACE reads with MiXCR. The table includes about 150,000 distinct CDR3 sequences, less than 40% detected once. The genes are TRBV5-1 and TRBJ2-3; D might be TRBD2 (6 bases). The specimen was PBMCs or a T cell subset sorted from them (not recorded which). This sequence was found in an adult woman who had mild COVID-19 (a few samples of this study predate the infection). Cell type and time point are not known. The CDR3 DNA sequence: TGCGCCAGCAGTAGCGGCTCCTCCATAGGGACAGATACGCAGTATTTT. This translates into CASSSGSSIGTDTQYF.